A single T cell receptor (beta chain) is shown here with its context. The antigen remains undetermined. This sample was taken from a study of T cells in Graves' hyperthyroidism and ophthalmopathy. Broader study findings: Blood also showed most of the thyroid clonotypes that were expanded above 0.001.

Trimming at V came to 6 bases and at J to 4 bases, leaving 9 bases not matched to a gene. CDR1 MDHEN and CDR2 SYDVKM come from the germline V gene. This CDR3 contains 15 residues. Stability of Graves' hyperthyroidism was defined as absent ophthalmopathy progression within 18 months. On the basis of clinical symptoms, serum thyroxine and TRAb, thyroid ultrasound and orbital computed tomography, diagnoses were made. Researchers amplified the TCR beta CDR3 regions from RNA transcripts. TCR CDR3 regions were first amplified by RT-PCR with HTBI primers. Each CDR3 protein gets one entry after TCRdb re-called the multiplex PCR reads with MiXCR. The sample yields about 180,000 distinct CDR3 sequences, more than 15% seen once.

The chain is built from TRBV28 and TRBJ2-5; 9 nucleotides line up with TRBD2. The TCR was taken from a woman in her fifties or sixties with Graves' hyperthyroidism. Sequences were obtained from blood. This CDR3 is CASSLSAGGGETQYF. Here the CDR3 DNA reads TGTGCCAGCAGCCTTTCAGCGGGAGGTGGAGAGACCCAGTACTTC.